This TCR beta chain is from a study of T cell responses to AZD1222 COVID-19 vaccine. Regarding the study as a whole: Compared with day 0, the breadth and depth of the Spike-specific TCR repertoire rose significantly after two doses of AZD1222. Among the donors, most were white British and more were female, and clonal diversity was possibly underestimated. Recipients of AZD1222 seropositive at baseline numbered only five or six.

The study pooled second doses at about 4 or about 12 weeks. The sample holds a few counts of this clone. Its specificity is not known. Assay used: immunoSEQ multiplex PCR; TCRdb lists only in-frame clones, some missing. The table records some 120,000 clones, 70% to 85% of them present only once. The CDR3 has 13 residues. CDR1 SGHNT and CDR2 YENEEA come from the germline V gene. With 9 bases clipped from V and 6 bases from J, the junction kept 6 bases outside the gene matches. The material sequenced was peripheral blood, taken 28 days after the second AZD1222 dose. The sequence was collected from an adult who received the AZD1222 COVID-19 vaccine. V usage is TRBV11-3 and J usage is TRBJ2-1; 9 bases fit TRBD2. The CDR3 DNA sequence: TGTGCCAGAAGGGCGGGGGGGCCCAATGAGCAGTTCTTC. Translated: CARRAGGPNEQFF. The full variable domain, its missing parts supplied by reference TRBV11-3 and TRBJ2-1, is EAGVVQSPRYKIIEKKQPVAFWCNPISGHNTLYWYLQNLGQGPELLIRYENEEAVDDSQLPKDRFSAERLKGVDSTLKIQPAELGDSAVYLCARRAGGPNEQFFGPGTRLTVL.